What follows describes a single T cell receptor beta chain. This clonotype was counted many times. There is no known antigen for this receptor. Base qualities are missing; no much larger clone stands one base away. The run used an Illumina NovaSeq 6000. TCR cDNA was made using 5'RACE template switching, a step that added a universal primer site and unique molecular identifiers. cDNA synthesis was primed from both the TCR alpha and TCR beta constant segments. Library amplification used two PCR steps, and the second PCR step added sample barcodes and sequencing adapters. Sequencing of the libraries was done on either Illumina HiSeq 2500 (2x100 bp) or NovaSeq (2x150 bp). The published analysis was carried out like this. MIGEC handled demultiplexing of reads and collapsing into UMI consensus sequences, while MiXCR performed V(D)J alignment. Vaccine-responding clonotypes were identified with edgeR using replicate PBMC samples, with FDR below 0.01 and a log2 fold change above 5 up to day 15 being required. Each bulk clonotype was labeled CD4 or CD8 based on which sequenced repertoire, CD4 or CD8, contained the clonotype at higher abundance. TCRdb reworked the public reads: Q25 trimming with fastp, MiXCR clone assembly, productive beta chains retained. A single entry per CDR3 protein holds the most common genes and DNA from its merged rows. The V and J calls come from TCRdb's annotation, not from the publication. The sample includes 300,000 or so distinct CDR3 sequences, with approximately 3.9% observed a single time. The ten largest clones represent roughly a quarter of the sample.

These data originate in a study of T cells after yellow fever vaccination (dated by TCRdb to about 2019). Notes on the research overall: The SMART-Seq v4 Ultra Low Input RNA kit was used to prepare libraries from fractions with low cell numbers. To track T-cell clones before and after primary and booster YFV17D yellow fever vaccination, bulk TCR alpha and beta repertoires were sequenced longitudinally. Two healthy male donors, one aged 18 to 29 and one aged 30 to 39 years, were included in the cohort. Bulk PBMC replicates and cell subsets were isolated from blood drawn at multiple timepoints before and after both primary and secondary immunization. What the work shows at the level of the full study, not this receptor alone: Because only a couple of donors were included in the study, the extent to which the findings can be generalized is limited. After the booster, most clones that had expanded after primary vaccination were detected again (about 97% of CD4 and 70% to 90% of CD8), suggesting broad maintenance of memory. Computational filtering was required because FACS-sorted repertoires could contain abundant contaminating clonotypes from the bulk population. Compared with the primary T-cell response, the secondary T-cell response was weaker but faster, peaking on day 5 rather than day 15. A small share of clonotypes was detected in both CD4 and CD8 compartments, with the overlap likely arising from convergent recombination.

Taken from cysteine to valine, the CDR3 has 14 residues. CDR3 DNA is the only sequence kept; it has 42 bases, read in frame from the first base. CDR1 and CDR2 are read off the germline V gene (reference sequence) as DFQATT and SNEGSKA. V was cut back by 6 bases and J by 0 bases, leaving a gap of 15 bases between them. According to the study, the label for this sample's treatment or condition signals: live attenuated yellow fever vaccine strain. At every blood-draw timepoint, two biological replicates of bulk PBMCs were collected. A standard Ficoll-Paque protocol was used to isolate PBMCs from peripheral blood. TriZol was used to extract RNA from bulk PBMCs, from CD4 and CD8 fractions, and from dextramer-positive and dextramer-negative fractions.

This TCR came from a man between 18 and 29 years old who received the YFV17D yellow fever vaccine. The sequencing here drew on PBMCs, taken 5 days after the yellow fever booster vaccination. The rearrangement combines TRBV20-1 with TRBJ2-7; 5 matching bases give a weak D call of TRBD1. The DNA reads TGCAGTGCCAGGTATCTGACAGACTCCTACGAGCAGTACGTC. Its protein product is CSARYLTDSYEQYV.